Reported below is one T cell receptor beta chain. Its antigen is still unknown. No much larger clone is present one base from it, and per-base qualities are unavailable. The donors were healthy, HIV-negative adults who had no recently reported acute infections or vaccinations. All donors were Caucasian adults living in Nashville, Tennessee, USA. For unsorted samples, approximately 84 million PBMCs were counted, and genomic DNA was extracted using the QIAamp DNA Blood Mini kit. Blood was obtained by leukapheresis, after which PBMCs were separated by Ficoll-Histopaque density gradient centrifugation and cryopreserved in liquid nitrogen vapor phase. This entry comes from a study of shared clonotypes between healthy human individuals (dated by TCRdb to 2018 to 2021). Background for the entire study: The cohort comprised a couple of women and a few men aged 18 to 49 years. To increase sequencing depth and limit assay-specific biases, different laboratories used diverse techniques to prepare libraries and sequence TCR repertoires. To estimate repertoire size and how much clonotype sharing occurs between individuals, the study deeply sequenced the blood TCR repertoires of 4 to 6 healthy adults. Leukapheresis yielded between about 0.9 and 9 billion PBMCs per donor.

From a lookup of the germline V gene, CDR1 and CDR2 are SGHTA and FQGNSA. V was cut back by 5 bases and J by 2 bases, leaving a gap of 13 bases between them. From cysteine to phenylalanine, the CDR3 is 14 amino acids long. The read is trimmed to its CDR3 DNA, 42 bases read in frame from base 1. TCR CDR3 regions were amplified from genomic DNA by multiplex PCR using the deep immunoSEQ assay. Extracted genomic DNA from each cell subset was distributed evenly across all wells of several immunoSEQ 96-well plates, and each plate was treated as a replicate. Each replicate PCR for unsorted PBMC received approximately 0.3 ug genomic DNA, equal to 30,000 or so T cell genomes. Unsorted PBMC genomic DNA was sequenced across ten immunoSEQ deep assay plates. Purified libraries were quantified with a Qubit 3.0 fluorometer, sized on a Bioanalyzer 2100, and re-quantified with the KAPA Library Quantification kit. Each immunoSEQ 96-well plate was sequenced on its own single-read 150-cycle Illumina NextSeq 550 flow cell. Turning to the authors' computational methods: Because the immunoSEQ output held only junctional sequences and lacked quality scores, the filtering could not match the filtering applied to full-length reads. Sequences were annotated with PyIR, a Python wrapper for IgBLAST v1.9, and V/J genes and CDR3 were assigned using IMGT germline references. Reads with weak V/J assignments (E-value above 1e-6), missing CDR3, stop codons, out-of-frame junctions, or ambiguous translated residues were removed. A V3J clonotype was defined by an identical inferred V gene, J gene, and CDR3 amino acid sequence. Percentage overlap between repertoires was computed as shared unique clonotypes divided by the size of the smaller repertoire. Richness of each repertoire was evaluated using RTK rarefaction, the Chao1 estimator, and Recon v2.1 estimates of unobserved clonotypes. TCRdb retrieved this table from immuneACCESS and kept in-frame rearrangements only. Not all clones are present; in checked studies, unresolved V genes account for under half, and no reason is known for the remainder. V and J calls and clone size are those listed in that table; D and trimming were worked out from the DNA. The sample table holds 450,000 to 500,000 clones, of which almost 80% were seen once. The ten most abundant clones make up around 11% of the sample.

Overall results and qualifications from the work: Pairwise subsampling indicated that sequencing depth was expected to affect the degree of clonotype sharing among donors. Only blood was sampled, and tissue TCR repertoires likely differ from those in blood. Because the study included a small number of donors, the genetic and exposure-history diversity represented was limited.

The chain couples TRBV7-2 to TRBJ2-7; the D region possibly corresponds to TRBD1 (6 bases align). The source material was PBMCs. The TCR comes from a woman aged 40 to 50 in good health. Some clones in this sample may be carry-over from other donors' samples. The nucleotide sequence is TGTGCCAGCAGCAATACGGACAGAACCTACGAGCAGTACTTC. The translation is CASSNTDRTYEQYF.